What follows are 10 T cell receptor beta chains derived from one specimen sequenced in a study of cytomegalovirus exposure and HLA in healthy donors. Profiled with immunoSEQ multiplex PCR; TCRdb holds only in-frame clones, not every one. The data contain about 300,000 clones, roughly 88% of them seen just once; the ten biggest clones take up about 0.99%. Sequencing input: PBMCs. The receptors derive from a woman under 30 in good health and CMV-seronegative.

This clone was seen a single time. Within the sample, other DNA sequences also encode this same CDR3. The chain has TRBV9 and TRBJ2-2; 11 positions agree with TRBD2. The V gene end was trimmed by 2 bases and the J gene end by 3 bases; junction bases not matched to a gene: 0. Germline-derived CDR1 and CDR2 are SGDLS and YYNGEE. The CDR3 totals 15 residues. The CDR3 reads CASSVGLADTGELFF. The CDR3 coding sequence is TGTGCCAGCAGCGTGGGACTAGCGGACACCGGGGAGCTGTTTTTT.

This sequence joins TRBV11-3 and TRBJ1-5; D gene uncertain. Trimming pared 7 bases from V and 11 bases from J, leaving 21 bases between. This CDR3 has 14 residues. In germline, CDR1 is SGHNT, CDR2 YENEEA. The CDR3 region has the DNA TGTGCCAGCACCATTAAGTCCACCGACTCTTCCCAGCATTTT. Residues: CASTIKSTDSSQHF.

The chain has TRBV5-4 and TRBJ2-7; D unclear. Germline CDR1 and CDR2: SGHNT and YYREEE (reference sequence). Trimming took 0 bases from V and 2 from J, leaving 9 bases between them. The CDR3 totals 14 residues. CDR3 in amino acids: CASSLVSRPYEQYF. CDR3 coding DNA: TGTGCCAGCAGCTTGGTATCGCGTCCCTACGAGCAGTACTTC. Using reference TRBV5-4 and TRBJ2-7 for the parts outside the CDR3, the full variable domain is ETGVTQSPTHLIKTRGQQVTLRCSSQSGHNTVSWYQQALGQGPQFIFQYYREEENGRGNFPPRFSGLQFPNYSSELNVNALELDDSALYLCASSLVSRPYEQYFGPGTRLTVT.

The chain combines TRBV7-2 with TRBJ2-2; tentative D call: TRBD2 (5 bases). V was clipped by 2 bases and J by 4 bases, with 14 bases between them. The CDR3 extends over 16 amino acids. The germline gives CDR1 SGHTA, CDR2 FQGNSA. CDR3 protein: CASSLNPSGGTGELFF. Here the CDR3 DNA reads TGTGCCAGCAGCTTAAATCCGAGCGGCGGCACCGGGGAGCTGTTTTTT.

The rearrangement joins TRBV14 to TRBJ2-1; tentatively, D is TRBD2 (5 bases). The V and J ends lost 5 bases and 5 bases respectively, with 25 bases between them. The CDR3 totals 18 residues. CDR1 SGHDN and CDR2 FVKESK come from the germline V gene. The CDR3 sequence is CASSIGSLARRRDNEQFF. CDR3 DNA: TGTGCCAGCAGCATAGGGAGTCTGGCCCGCCGGCGGGACAATGAGCAGTTCTTC.

CDR3 residues: CASSFRTGYYGYTF. The CDR3 nucleotides are TGTGCCAGCAGCTTTAGAACAGGATACTATGGCTACACCTTC. The chain employs TRBV7-8 and TRBJ1-2; D is possibly TRBD1 (5 bases). The germline V and J ends were trimmed by 3 bases and 3 bases, with 11 bases remaining between them. Germline V gene sequence: CDR1 SGHVS, CDR2 FQNEAQ. The CDR3 sequence is 14 residues long.

The genes are TRBV28 and TRBJ2-1; D gene unclear. V lost 3 bases and J lost 4, with 19 bases in between. CDR3 length: 17 amino acids. The germline gives CDR1 MDHEN, CDR2 SYDVKM. The CDR3 region has the DNA TGTGCCAGCAGTTTGCAACAAGCGAGTCAGACTTACAATGAGCAGTTCTTC. This codes for CASSLQQASQTYNEQFF.

The chain has TRBV29-1 and TRBJ2-1; D might be TRBD2 (5 bases). Per the germline V gene, CDR1 is SQVTM and CDR2 is ANQGSEA. The CDR3 is 12 amino acids. The V and J ends lost 3 bases and 7 bases respectively, with 10 bases between them. The CDR3 DNA follows: TGCAGCGTTGACAGGTCGGGGAATGAGCAGTTCTTC. It codes for CSVDRSGNEQFF.

The chain recombines TRBV5-1 with TRBJ2-1, with TRBD2 matching 8 bases. This CDR3 region has 14 residues. Germline loops: CDR1 SGHRS, CDR2 YFSETQ. The trim removed 4 bases at V and 5 bases at J, leaving 5 bases unmatched. In nucleotides, the CDR3 is TGCGCCAGCAGCCCCGGGGGGGCCCACAATGAGCAGTTCTTC. This sequence encodes CASSPGGAHNEQFF.

The V gene is TRBV5-4, the J gene TRBJ2-3; the match to TRBD2 covers 12 bases. The CDR3 totals 15 residues. The germline gives CDR1 SGHNT, CDR2 YYREEE (reference sequence). The ends lost 2 bases at V and 4 bases at J; junction bases unmatched: 2. In DNA, the CDR3 is TGTGCCAGCAGCTTCCGACTAGCGGGAGCAGATACGCAGTATTTT. This encodes CASSFRLAGADTQYF.